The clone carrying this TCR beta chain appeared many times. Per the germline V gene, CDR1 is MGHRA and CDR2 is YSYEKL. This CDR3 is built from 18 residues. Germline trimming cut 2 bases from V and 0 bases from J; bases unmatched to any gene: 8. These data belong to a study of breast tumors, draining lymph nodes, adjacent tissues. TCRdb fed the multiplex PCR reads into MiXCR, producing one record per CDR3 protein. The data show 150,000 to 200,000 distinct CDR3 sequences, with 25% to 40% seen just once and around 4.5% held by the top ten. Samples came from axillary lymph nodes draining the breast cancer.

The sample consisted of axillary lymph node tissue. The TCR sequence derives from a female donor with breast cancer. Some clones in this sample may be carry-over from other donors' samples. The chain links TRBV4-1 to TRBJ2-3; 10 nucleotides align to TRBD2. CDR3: CASSQRAGGQWSTDTQYF. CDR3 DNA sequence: TGCGCCAGCAGCCAACGAGCGGGGGGGCAATGGAGCACAGATACGCAGTATTTT.